This TCR beta chain was sequenced in a study of T cells after yellow fever vaccination. Study-level results: Weaker overall was a secondary response that nonetheless peaked faster, on day 5 versus 15.

Of note for this clonotype: What it binds is not known.

Using its own MiXCR run on the 5' RACE reads, TCRdb lists one record per CDR3 protein. Among around 550,000 distinct CDR3 sequences listed, around 21% were seen once. The V end lost 4 bases, the J end lost 1 base, and 16 bases lay between the germline ends. CDR1 is SEHNR, CDR2 FQNEAQ, per germline (reference sequence). This CDR3 contains 16 residues. The sequence was collected from a man aged 25 to 45 who received the YFV17D yellow fever vaccine. Source: PBMCs, taken 15 days after the yellow fever booster vaccination. The chain links TRBV7-9 to TRBJ1-1; D possibly corresponds to TRBD1 (6 bases). This CDR3 is CASSYPQGDANTEAFF. The CDR3 nucleotides read TGTGCCAGCAGCTATCCACAGGGTGATGCGAACACTGAAGCTTTCTTT.